This T cell receptor (beta chain) emerged from a study of T-cell reconstitution after alpha-beta-depleted transplantation in children. A library of TCRbeta sequences, prepared with unique molecular identifiers, was generated. TCRdb ran MiXCR on the PCR reads and lists one entry per CDR3 protein. Seen here are about 540,000 distinct CDR3 sequences, around 20% observed once, and the top ten hold about 3.1%. Losses at the gene ends were 5 bases for V and 0 bases for J; bases not matched to a gene: 7. The CDR3 runs to 16 residues. This clonotype was found a few times. This receptor was obtained from a human donor who donated a stem cell graft to a child with acute lymphoblastic leukemia. The sample was PBMCs from the stem cell graft donor, taken from the stem cell graft. The chain joins TRBV12-3 or TRBV12-4 to TRBJ2-4, with 7 bases identical to TRBD1. The CDR3 spells CASSTRDRLAKNIQYF. The CDR3 DNA follows: TGTGCCAGCAGTACCCGGGACAGACTAGCCAAAAACATTCAGTACTTC.